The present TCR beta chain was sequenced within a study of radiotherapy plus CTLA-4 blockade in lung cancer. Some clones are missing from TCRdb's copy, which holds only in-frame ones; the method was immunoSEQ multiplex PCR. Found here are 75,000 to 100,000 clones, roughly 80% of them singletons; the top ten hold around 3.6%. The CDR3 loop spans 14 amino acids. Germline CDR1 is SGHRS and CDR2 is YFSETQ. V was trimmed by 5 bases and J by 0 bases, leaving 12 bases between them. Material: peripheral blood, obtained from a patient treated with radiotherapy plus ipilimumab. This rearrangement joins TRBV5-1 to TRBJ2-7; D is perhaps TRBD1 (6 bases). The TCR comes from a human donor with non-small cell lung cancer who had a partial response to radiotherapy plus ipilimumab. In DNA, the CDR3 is TGCGCCAGCAGGTGGACAGAACACTCCTACGAGCAGTACTTC. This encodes CASRWTEHSYEQYF.